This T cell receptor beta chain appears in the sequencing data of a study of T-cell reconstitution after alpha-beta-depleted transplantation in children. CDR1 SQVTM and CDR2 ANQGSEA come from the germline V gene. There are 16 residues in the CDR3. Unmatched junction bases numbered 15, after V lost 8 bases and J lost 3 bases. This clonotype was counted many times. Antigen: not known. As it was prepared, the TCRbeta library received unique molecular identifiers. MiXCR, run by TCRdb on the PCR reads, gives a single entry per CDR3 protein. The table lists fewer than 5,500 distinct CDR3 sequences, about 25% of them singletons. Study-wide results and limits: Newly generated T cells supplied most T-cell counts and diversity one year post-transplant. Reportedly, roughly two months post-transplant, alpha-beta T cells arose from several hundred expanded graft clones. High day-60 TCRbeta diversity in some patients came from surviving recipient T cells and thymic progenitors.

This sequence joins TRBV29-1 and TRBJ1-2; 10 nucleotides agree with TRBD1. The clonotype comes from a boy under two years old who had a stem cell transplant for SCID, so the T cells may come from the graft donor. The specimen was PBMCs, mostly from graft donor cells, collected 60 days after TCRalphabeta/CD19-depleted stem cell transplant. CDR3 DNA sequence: TGCAGCACCCGGGACAGGGGAAAACCCACAGACTATGGCTACACCTTC. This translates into CSTRDRGKPTDYGYTF.